This T cell receptor beta chain was obtained from a study of blood T cells in healthy people across ages. This clonotype was counted a few times. Its antigen remains unidentified. Whole-study findings and limits: Among long-lived donors, naive CD4+ cells were more numerous and diversity higher than in aged donors.

Trimming cost V 3 bases and J 3 bases; bases outside gene matches: 8. The CDR3 extends over 14 amino acids. The germline gives CDR1 DFQATT, CDR2 SNEGSKA (reference sequence). The use of a sample-barcoded 5' primer and a J-beta primer mix characterized a second PCR of roughly 7 to 11 cycles. The template-switch adaptor was a 5' adaptor with 12 random nucleotides. It tagged each cDNA molecule. Using its own MiXCR run on the 5' RACE reads, TCRdb lists one record per CDR3 protein. The sample carries hundreds of thousands of distinct CDR3 sequences, about a quarter recorded once. Every participating donor contributed about 10 milliliters of peripheral blood through a draw. This sample also belongs to another study, concerning T cells of mothers and their children. That report notes: The whole RNA yield was converted to cDNA, roughly 1.5 ug per 15 ul.

The V gene is TRBV20-1, the J gene TRBJ2-7, with 7 bases aligning to TRBD1. The sequenced sample was blood. The receptor was derived from a boy between 5 and 17 years old in good health. As DNA, the CDR3 is TGCAGTGCTAGGCTGGGACAGTCACTCTACGAGCAGTACTTC. Amino acids: CSARLGQSLYEQYF.